Listed here are 27 T cell receptor beta chains from one sample, sequenced in a study of shared clonotypes between healthy human individuals (dated by TCRdb to 2018 to 2021). The library relied on the immunoSEQ multiplex PCR assay. TCRdb's version of the immuneACCESS table is confined to in-frame rearrangements and falls short of the full clone set. An unresolved V gene accounts for under half of the shortfall where checked; the remainder is of unknown origin. The sample includes more than 2,000,000 clones, with 80% to 95% observed a single time. Of the sample, about 0.37% is held by the ten largest clones. Input material: naive CD4+ T cells from PBMCs. The cell subset or site tag for this specimen amounts to: CD45RA+ positively selected. The receptor set was obtained from a man younger than 35 in good health. Some clones in this sample may be carry-over from other donors' samples.

The chain combines TRBV28 with TRBJ2-7; 8 nucleotides agree with TRBD2. The CDR3 has 15 amino acids. Germline CDR1 is MDHEN and CDR2 is SYDVKM. V lost 3 bases, J lost 3 bases, and 7 bases stayed unmatched. CDR3 amino acids: CASSFREGTNYEQYF. The CDR3 nucleotides are TGTGCCAGCAGTTTTCGGGAGGGGACAAACTACGAGCAGTACTTC. The full variable domain, its missing parts supplied by reference TRBV28 and TRBJ2-7, is DVKVTQSSRYLVKRTGEKVFLECVQDMDHENMFWYRQDPGLGLRLIYFSYDVKMKEKGDIPEGYSVSREKKERFSLILESASTNQTSMYLCASSFREGTNYEQYFGPGTRLTVT.

This chain links TRBV6-5 with TRBJ2-1; no clear D. CDR1 MNHEY and CDR2 SVGAGI come from the germline V gene. V lost 0 bases to trimming and J lost 10 bases, with 10 bases between them. The CDR3 has 13 amino acids. As DNA, the CDR3 is TGTGCCAGCAGTTACTCTAGAGAGCTCGAGCAGTTCTTC. Protein product: CASSYSRELEQFF.

Comment on this clone: The junction departs from the called germline gene at one end, perhaps through a read error. This sequence joins TRBV27 and TRBJ1-2, with D hard to call. This CDR3 contains 15 residues. Germline CDR1 is MNHEY and CDR2 is SMNVEV (reference sequence). DNA of the CDR3: TGTGCCAGCAGGTTATTCTTCCAAGACTCAAGTGGCTACACCTTC. This sequence encodes CASRLFFQDSSGYTF.

The chain joins TRBV5-4 to TRBJ2-1, with D perhaps matching TRBD1 (6 bases). This CDR3 is 13 amino acids long. V shed 1 base and J shed 7 bases, with 9 bases lying between them. The germline CDR1 and CDR2 sequences are SGHNT and YYREEE (reference sequence). The CDR3 sequence is CASSLRQVNEQFF. Written as DNA, the CDR3 is TGTGCCAGCAGCTTGAGACAGGTAAATGAGCAGTTCTTC. The whole variable domain, filled in from reference TRBV5-4 and TRBJ2-1, reads ETGVTQSPTHLIKTRGQQVTLRCSSQSGHNTVSWYQQALGQGPQFIFQYYREEENGRGNFPPRFSGLQFPNYSSELNVNALELDDSALYLCASSLRQVNEQFFGPGTRLTVL.

V is TRBV2 and J is TRBJ1-2; D call uncertain. Germline V gene sequence: CDR1 SNHLY, CDR2 FYNNEI. V lost 6 bases and J 8 bases, leaving 7 bases between the germline ends. The CDR3 is 10 amino acids. CDR3 bases: TGTGCCAGCAGGAATGGAGGCTACACCTTC. Amino acids: CASRNGGYTF.

V usage is TRBV18 and J usage is TRBJ2-5; 8 bases are shared with TRBD1. V was clipped by 3 bases and J by 6 bases; unmatched bases: 9. The germline CDR1 and CDR2 sequences are KGHSH and LQKENI. The length of the CDR3 is 15 residues. The CDR3 sequence is CASSPSQGVVKTQYF. CDR3 DNA sequence: TGTGCCAGCTCACCCTCACAGGGGGTAGTGAAGACCCAGTACTTC.

The chain is built from TRBV27 and TRBJ2-3, with TRBD2 identical over 9 bases. The germline CDR1 and CDR2 sequences are MNHEY and SMNVEV (reference sequence). CDR3 length equals 14 residues. Trimming removed 5 bases from V and 1 base from J; junction bases left unmatched: 1. The CDR3 here is CASSRLAGTDTQYF. DNA for the CDR3: TGTGCCAGCAGTAGACTAGCGGGCACAGATACGCAGTATTTT.

The gene calls are TRBV27 and TRBJ1-4; TRBD1 is a possible D gene (5 bases). The V gene's germline CDR1 is MNHEY and CDR2 SMNVEV (reference sequence). Trimming took 0 bases from V and 5 from J, leaving 16 bases between them. This CDR3 comprises 17 residues. The CDR3 spells CASSLSGGGAGNEKLFF. Here the CDR3 DNA reads TGTGCCAGCAGTTTATCGGGGGGAGGGGCAGGAAATGAAAAACTGTTTTTT.

This chain connects TRBV15 to TRBJ2-1; TRBD2 matches 9 bases. The germline CDR1 and CDR2 sequences are LNHNV and YYDKDF (reference sequence). The CDR3 consists of 17 residues. V lost 1 base to trimming and J lost 2 bases; unmatched junction nucleotides: 6. CDR3 protein: CATSRAAGLAPYNEQFF. CDR3 nucleotides: TGTGCCACCAGCAGAGCCGCGGGACTAGCCCCCTACAATGAGCAGTTCTTC. Using reference TRBV15 and TRBJ2-1 for the parts outside the CDR3, the full variable domain is DAMVIQNPRYQVTQFGKPVTLSCSQTLNHNVMYWYQQKSSQAPKLLFHYYDKDFNNEADTPDNFQSRRPNTSFCFLDIRSPGLGDTAMYLCATSRAAGLAPYNEQFFGPGTRLTVL.

The rearrangement joins TRBV11-2 to TRBJ2-1; weak D call: TRBD2 (6 bases). Germline CDR1 SGHAT, CDR2 FQNNGV. This CDR3 is built from 15 residues. Trimming left V 2 bases short and J 4 bases short, with 12 bases between. The CDR3 sequence: CASSLKEGPYNEQFF. CDR3 bases: TGTGCCAGCAGCTTAAAGGAGGGACCATACAATGAGCAGTTCTTC. Full variable domain (rest looked up from reference TRBV11-2 and TRBJ2-1): EAGVAQSPRYKIIEKRQSVAFWCNPISGHATLYWYQQILGQGPKLLIQFQNNGVVDDSQLPKDRFSAERLKGVDSTLKIQPAKLEDSAVYLCASSLKEGPYNEQFFGPGTRLTVL.

This chain connects TRBV11-3 to TRBJ2-2, with 7 bases matching TRBD1. Germline V gene lookup returns CDR1 SGHNT and CDR2 YENEEA. This CDR3 contains 13 residues. The J segment lost 8 bases and the V segment lost 2 bases, leaving 2 bases of the junction unmatched. The CDR3 here is CASSLQGEGELFF. The CDR3 region has the DNA TGTGCCAGCAGCTTACAGGGGGAAGGGGAGCTGTTTTTT.

The rearrangement joins TRBV18 to TRBJ1-1; 10 bases are shared with TRBD1. CDR1 KGHSH and CDR2 LQKENI come from the germline V gene. The CDR3 has 15 residues. With 2 bases clipped from V and 7 bases from J, the junction kept 7 bases outside the gene matches. The CDR3 region is CASSPNRQGAGEAFF. The CDR3 bases are TGTGCCAGCTCACCAAACCGACAGGGGGCCGGTGAAGCTTTCTTT.

The chain carries TRBV7-2 and TRBJ2-1; TRBD2 matches 9 bases. V gave up 7 bases and J gave up 7 bases; unmatched junction bases: 8. From germline, CDR1 is SGHTA and CDR2 FQGNSA. CDR3 size: 14 residues. The CDR3 DNA reads as TGTGCCAGCACTCGCGGCGGGAGGGTAAATGAGCAGTTCTTC. Translation gives CASTRGGRVNEQFF.

This chain links TRBV5-1 with TRBJ2-7; TRBD1 matches at 9 bases. Trimming cost V 3 bases and J 5 bases; bases outside gene matches: 9. Germline loops: CDR1 SGHRS, CDR2 YFSETQ. CDR3 length: 15 residues. The CDR3 here is CASSWAGTGIDEQYF. The CDR3 DNA follows: TGCGCCAGCAGCTGGGCCGGGACAGGGATCGACGAGCAGTACTTC.

The J gene is TRBJ2-5, the V gene TRBV5-4; TRBD1 matches at 8 bases. Germline V gene lookup returns CDR1 SGHNT and CDR2 YYREEE (reference sequence). V trimming: 4 bases; J trimming: 2 bases; junction bases outside the gene matches: 10. This CDR3 is 16 amino acids long. The CDR3 DNA reads as TGTGCCAGCAGCCCCGGGGCAGGGGGCCATCAAGAGACCCAGTACTTC. Its protein is CASSPGAGGHQETQYF.

V and J are TRBV7-2 and TRBJ2-7, with TRBD2 matching 9 bases. The CDR3 length is 14 residues. V shed 11 bases, J shed 5 bases, and the junction held 13 bases outside the gene matches. The germline CDR1 and CDR2 sequences are SGHTA and FQGNSA. CDR3 bases: TGTGCCTCTTCGGGGCTAGCGGGGCTTGACGAGCAGTACTTC. This sequence encodes CASSGLAGLDEQYF. Based on the CDR3 plus reference TRBV7-2 and TRBJ2-7, the full variable domain is GAGVSQSPSNKVTEKGKDVELRCDPISGHTALYWYRQSLGQGLEFLIYFQGNSAPDKSGLPSDRFSAERTGGSVSTLTIQRTQQEDSAVYLCASSGLAGLDEQYFGPGTRLTVT.

V and J are TRBV5-1 and TRBJ2-5; 10 bases align to TRBD1. CDR3 length: 16 amino acids. With V trimmed by 0 bases and J by 3 bases, 5 bases remained unmatched. Germline-derived CDR1 and CDR2 are SGHRS and YFSETQ. CDR3 nucleotides: TGCGCCAGCAGCTTGGCGGGGACAGGGGTGGAAGAGACCCAGTACTTC. This gives the protein CASSLAGTGVEETQYF.

The chain employs TRBV7-3 and TRBJ2-2, with 11 bases lining up with TRBD1. The CDR3 consists of 16 residues. From germline, CDR1 is SGHTA and CDR2 FQGTGA. J was trimmed by 6 bases and V by 5 bases; bases with no gene match: 8. In nucleotides, the CDR3 is TGTGCCAGCAGCCCACCGGGACAGGGGGTATCCGGGGAGCTGTTTTTT. Its protein is CASSPPGQGVSGELFF. Full variable domain (rest looked up from reference TRBV7-3 and TRBJ2-2): GAGVSQTPSNKVTEKGKYVELRCDPISGHTALYWYRQSLGQGPEFLIYFQGTGAADDSGLPNDRFFAVRPEGSVSTLKIQRTERGDSAVYLCASSPPGQGVSGELFFGEGSRLTVL.

The V and J genes are TRBV5-4 and TRBJ2-5; D gene ambiguous. Trimming pared 1 base from V and 2 bases from J, leaving 6 bases between. The CDR3 totals 13 residues. Germline loops: CDR1 SGHNT, CDR2 YYREEE (reference sequence). CDR3 sequence: CASSLRPQETQYF. CDR3 in DNA: TGTGCCAGCAGCTTGAGGCCGCAAGAGACCCAGTACTTC.

The genes are TRBV6-5 and TRBJ1-2; possible D gene TRBD1, 6 bases. This CDR3 has 14 residues. Trimming stripped 7 bases from V and 4 bases from J, with 16 bases between. CDR1 MNHEY and CDR2 SVGAGI come from the germline V gene. This chain's CDR3 is CASTPAGAGYGYTF. The CDR3 DNA reads as TGTGCCAGCACCCCGGCGGGGGCAGGCTATGGCTACACCTTC.

This clone was found once. This chain joins TRBV28 and TRBJ2-1, with D possibly matching TRBD2 (5 bases). The ends were cut back, 2 bases at V and 3 bases at J, with 11 bases in the middle. Germline CDR1 reads MDHEN; CDR2 reads SYDVKM. The CDR3 consists of 15 residues. Here the CDR3 reads CASSLVGVSYNEQFF. The CDR3 DNA sequence: TGTGCCAGCAGTTTAGTCGGGGTCAGCTACAATGAGCAGTTCTTC.

This clone turned up a few times. This sample includes further DNA sequences coding for the same CDR3. The chain recombines TRBV30 with TRBJ1-1; D is perhaps TRBD1 (6 bases). V lost 0 bases to trimming and J lost 4 bases, with 9 bases between them. Germline assignment: CDR1 GTSNPN and CDR2 SVGIG (reference sequence). This CDR3 spans 13 amino acids. This chain's CDR3 is CAWSVGGSTEAFF. Written as DNA, the CDR3 is TGTGCCTGGAGTGTGGGGGGCTCCACTGAAGCTTTCTTT.

V usage is TRBV28 and J usage is TRBJ1-1, with a tentative D call TRBD1 (6 bases). The germline V gene has CDR1 MDHEN and CDR2 SYDVKM. CDR3 size: 15 residues. V lost 11 bases to trimming and J lost 1 base, with 20 bases between them. CDR3 DNA: TGTGCCGGACGCCACCCCAGGGGCCCGAACACTGAAGCTTTCTTT. Protein product: CAGRHPRGPNTEAFF. Combining the CDR3 with reference TRBV28 and TRBJ1-1 gives the whole variable domain DVKVTQSSRYLVKRTGEKVFLECVQDMDHENMFWYRQDPGLGLRLIYFSYDVKMKEKGDIPEGYSVSREKKERFSLILESASTNQTSMYLCAGRHPRGPNTEAFFGQGTRLTVV.

The J gene is TRBJ2-3, the V gene TRBV2, with 8 bases lining up with TRBD2. The CDR3 consists of 14 residues. CDR1 is SNHLY, CDR2 FYNNEI, per germline. Unmatched junction bases numbered 5, after V lost 7 bases and J lost 2 bases. The CDR3 here is CASTRGALTDTQYF. The CDR3 DNA is TGTGCCAGCACGCGGGGGGCCCTCACAGATACGCAGTATTTT.

The J gene is TRBJ2-7, the V gene TRBV28; D is uncertain. This CDR3 is built from 14 residues. Trimming took off 2 bases at V and 1 base at J, with 9 bases between the two ends. Germline values: CDR1 MDHEN, CDR2 SYDVKM. The CDR3 DNA follows: TGTGCCAGCAGTTTAGGGGTCCCATCCTACGAGCAGTACTTC. Its protein is CASSLGVPSYEQYF.

V and J are TRBV2 and TRBJ2-1; 11 positions agree with TRBD1. The CDR3 loop spans 15 amino acids. The ends lost 4 bases at V and 7 bases at J; junction bases unmatched: 6. Germline V gene data show CDR1 as SNHLY and CDR2 as FYNNEI. The CDR3 DNA sequence: TGTGCCAGCAGTGGGACAGGGGGCGCAGGTAATGAGCAGTTCTTC. This encodes CASSGTGGAGNEQFF.

This clone was recorded only once. V gene TRBV12-5 combines with J gene TRBJ1-3; 9 nucleotides align to TRBD1. The CDR3 is 20 amino acids. Germline loops: CDR1 LGHNT, CDR2 FRNRAP. V lost 0 bases and J lost 1; bases outside the gene matches: 13. The DNA of the CDR3 is TGTGCTAGTGGTTTGGTACGGCGGGACAGGGTAAGGAAGTCTGGAAACACCATATATTTT. The encoded protein is CASGLVRRDRVRKSGNTIYF.